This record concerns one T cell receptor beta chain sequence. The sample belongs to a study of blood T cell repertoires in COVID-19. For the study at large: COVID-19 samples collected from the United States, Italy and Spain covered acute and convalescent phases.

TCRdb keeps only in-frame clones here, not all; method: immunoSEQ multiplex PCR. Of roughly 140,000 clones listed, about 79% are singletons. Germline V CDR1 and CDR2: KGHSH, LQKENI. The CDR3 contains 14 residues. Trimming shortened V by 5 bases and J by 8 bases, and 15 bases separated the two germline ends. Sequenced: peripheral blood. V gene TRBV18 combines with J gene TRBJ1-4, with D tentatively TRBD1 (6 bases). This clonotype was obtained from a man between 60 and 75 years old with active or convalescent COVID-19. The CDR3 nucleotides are TGTGCCAGCTCAAAGGATCTACAGGGAGAAAAACTGTTTTTT. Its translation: CASSKDLQGEKLFF. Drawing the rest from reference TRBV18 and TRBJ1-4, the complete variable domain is NAGVMQNPRHLVRRRGQEARLRCSPMKGHSHVYWYRQLPEEGLKFMVYLQKENIIDESGMPKERFSAEFPKEGPSILRIQQVVRGDSAAYFCASSKDLQGEKLFFGSGTQLSVL.